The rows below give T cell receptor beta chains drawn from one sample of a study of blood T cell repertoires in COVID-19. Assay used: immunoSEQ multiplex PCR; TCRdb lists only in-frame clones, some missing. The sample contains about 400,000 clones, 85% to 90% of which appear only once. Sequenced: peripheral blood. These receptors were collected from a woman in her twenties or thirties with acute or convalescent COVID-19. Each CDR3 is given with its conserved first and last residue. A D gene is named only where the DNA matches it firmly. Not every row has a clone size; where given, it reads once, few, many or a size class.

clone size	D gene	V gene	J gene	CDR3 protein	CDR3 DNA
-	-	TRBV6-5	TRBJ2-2	CASSYSQGSAGELFF	TGTGCCAGCAGTTATAGTCAGGGAAGCGCCGGGGAGCTGTTTTTT
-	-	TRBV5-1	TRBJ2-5	CASRQGGREETQYF	TGCGCCAGCAGACAGGGTGGCCGGGAAGAGACCCAGTACTTC
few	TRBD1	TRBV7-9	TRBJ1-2	CASSLPGQQHGYTF	TGTGCCAGCAGCTTACCGGGACAGCAGCATGGCTACACCTTC
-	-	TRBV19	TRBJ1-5	CASLHTGFGQPQHF	TGTGCCAGCCTACATACAGGGTTTGGGCAGCCCCAGCATTTT
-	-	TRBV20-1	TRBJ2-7	CSASPRSYEQYF	TGCAGTGCTAGTCCCAGGTCCTACGAGCAGTACTTC
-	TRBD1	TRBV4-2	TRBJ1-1	CASSQANRGGTEAFF	TGTGCCAGCAGCCAAGCCAACAGGGGAGGTACTGAAGCTTTCTTT
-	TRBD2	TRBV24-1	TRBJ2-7	CATSESSGGYEQYF	TGTGCCACCAGTGAGTCTAGCGGTGGATACGAGCAGTACTTC
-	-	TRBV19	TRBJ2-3	CASSGGRGTDTQYF	TGTGCCAGTAGTGGGGGCAGGGGCACAGATACGCAGTATTTT
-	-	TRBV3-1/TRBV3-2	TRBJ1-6	CASSHTFGGQSPLHF	TGTGCCAGCAGCCACACCTTCGGGGGGCAATCACCCCTCCACTTT
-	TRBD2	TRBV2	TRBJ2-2	CASRRKRGGDTGELFF	TGTGCCAGCAGACGAAAGCGGGGGGGCGACACCGGGGAGCTGTTTTTT
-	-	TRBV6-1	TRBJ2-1	CASTASGAYNEQFF	TGTGCCAGCACCGCGTCCGGGGCCTACAATGAGCAGTTCTTC
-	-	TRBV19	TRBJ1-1	CASSRQAASTEAFF	TGTGCCAGTAGTAGACAGGCCGCGAGCACTGAAGCTTTCTTT
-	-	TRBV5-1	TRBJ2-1	CASSLGQSYNEQFF	TGCGCCAGCAGCTTGGGACAGTCCTACAATGAGCAGTTCTTC
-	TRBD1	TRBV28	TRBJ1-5	CASSLNRGRQPQHF	TGTGCCAGCAGTCTAAACAGGGGTCGGCAGCCCCAGCATTTT
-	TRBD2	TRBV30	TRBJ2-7	CAWSAGGLREQYF	TGTGCCTGGAGTGCGGGGGGGTTGAGGGAGCAGTACTTC
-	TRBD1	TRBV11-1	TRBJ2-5	CASRRTGAETQYF	TGTGCCAGCAGACGAACAGGGGCAGAGACCCAGTACTTC
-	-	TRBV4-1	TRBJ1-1	CASSHQGVSSDTEAFF	TGCGCCAGCAGCCACCAGGGTGTTTCGTCGGACACTGAAGCTTTCTTT
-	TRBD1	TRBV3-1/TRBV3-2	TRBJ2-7	CASSQFGQGAEQYF	TGTGCCAGCAGCCAATTCGGACAGGGGGCCGAGCAGTACTTC
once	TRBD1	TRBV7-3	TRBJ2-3	CASSPGQGSTDTQYF	TGTGCCAGCAGCCCAGGACAGGGGTCCACAGATACGCAGTATTTT
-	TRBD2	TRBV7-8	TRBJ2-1	CASSLGAGGHNEQFF	TGTGCCAGCAGCTTAGGTGCGGGGGGGCACAATGAGCAGTTCTTC
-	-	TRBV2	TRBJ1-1	CASSETGRNTEAFF	TGTGCCAGCAGCGAAACGGGGAGGAACACTGAAGCTTTCTTT
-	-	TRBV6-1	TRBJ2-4	CASSEGGTTKNIQYF	TGTGCCAGCAGTGAAGGGGGCACGACCAAAAACATTCAGTACTTC
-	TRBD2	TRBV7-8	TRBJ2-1	CASSLRVRAGGPHEQFF	TGTGCCAGCAGCTTAAGGGTGCGAGCGGGGGGGCCCCATGAGCAGTTCTTC
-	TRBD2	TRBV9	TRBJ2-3	CASSSGLAPDTQYF	TGTGCCAGCAGCTCCGGACTAGCCCCAGATACGCAGTATTTT
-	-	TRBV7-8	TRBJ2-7	CASSLAGGKRYEQYF	TGTGCCAGCAGCTTAGCGGGGGGTAAACGATACGAGCAGTACTTC
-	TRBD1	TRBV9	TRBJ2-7	CASSPRGQGGHEQYF	TGTGCCAGCAGCCCACGGGGACAGGGGGGACACGAGCAGTACTTC
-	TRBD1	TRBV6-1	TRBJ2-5	CASSERTGEWETQYF	TGTGCCAGCAGTGAGAGGACAGGGGAATGGGAGACCCAGTACTTC
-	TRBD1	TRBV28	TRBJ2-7	CASSYPGQVYEQYF	TGTGCCAGCAGTTATCCGGGACAGGTGTACGAGCAGTACTTC